This T cell receptor (beta chain) emerged from a study of blood T cell repertoires in COVID-19. Across the whole study: COVID-19 samples from acute and convalescent phases originated in the United States, Italy and Spain. PBMCs, B-cell-depleted T cells, or T cells were the source of the cDNA or gDNA that made up the material.

From germline, CDR1 is SGHRS and CDR2 YFSETQ. V lost 8 bases and J lost 4; bases outside the gene matches: 5. The CDR3 loop spans 15 amino acids. In the authors' methods: Reference gene primers were amplified, and this amplification served to estimate nucleated cell counts. Profiling relied on immunoSEQ multiplex PCR, and the TCRdb table lists in-frame clones only, not all of them. The V and J calls and clone size were taken over from that table, and D and trimming were inferred from the DNA. Of 68,000 or so clones in the sample, roughly 86% are singletons; the top ten hold 4.1%. Input material: peripheral blood. The TCR comes from a man aged 45-65 years with acute or convalescent COVID-19. The chain couples TRBV5-1 to TRBJ2-5, with 16 bases matching TRBD2. CDR3 sequence (DNA): TGCGCCAGTGGGACTAGCGGGGGGGCTGGAGAGACCCAGTACTTC. It yields the protein CASGTSGGAGETQYF.